The T cell receptor beta chain under discussion was sequenced for a study of cytomegalovirus exposure and HLA in healthy donors. Findings of the study overall: Usually a TCR sequence was rare, but some public TCRs were found in many donors. For most subjects, TCR beta sequences were reported to predict HLA-A and HLA-B alleles with accuracy.

Primers included in the PCR were 60 Vbeta and 13 Jbeta primers. TCRdb's copy holds only in-frame clones and misses some; the assay was immunoSEQ multiplex PCR. The table lists some 140,000 clones, 60% to 75% of them singletons. About this clone: As yet, its antigen is unknown.

The CDR3 consists of 18 residues. With V trimmed by 3 bases and J by 2 bases, 12 bases remained unmatched. CDR1 is LNHDA and CDR2 is SQIVND in the germline V gene (reference sequence). Source material: PBMCs. The V and J genes are TRBV19 and TRBJ1-1; 10 bases are a match to TRBD1. The receptor was derived from a human donor in good health. The DNA of the CDR3 is TGTGCCAGTAGTATGGGACAGGGGACGATGGGCCTAAACACTGAAGCTTTCTTT. It specifies CASSMGQGTMGLNTEAFF.